This T cell receptor (beta chain) comes out of a study of human T cells and chemical hapten exposure. Study-wide background: The study lasted roughly five months, and patients were dosed weekly with diphenylcyclopropenone on the scalp throughout. Alopecia universalis, totalis or areata was present in patients who were mostly female.

Regarding time point: patch test 1, 2 weeks after DPC sensitization. Described treatment: therapeutic diphenylcyclopropenone sensitization with weekly scalp DPC. Donation of samples came from alopecia patients who were 18 to 70 years old and suitable for DPC. This CDR3 spans 14 amino acids. From germline, CDR1 is SQVTM and CDR2 ANQGSEA. Trimming cost V 6 bases and J 11 bases; bases outside gene matches: 13. From the RACE reads, TCRdb called clonotypes with MiXCR, one entry per CDR3 protein. The data contain 150,000 to 200,000 distinct CDR3 sequences, around 20% of them singletons. The clonotype originates from a woman aged 50 to 60 with alopecia areata. Some clones in this sample may be carry-over from other donors' samples. The chain carries TRBV29-1 and TRBJ2-1, with 10 bases aligning to TRBD2. Sample: whole blood, taken in connection with sensitization to the hapten diphenylcyclopropenone (DPC). CDR3 protein: CSVVTSGIPGKQFF. CDR3 sequence (DNA): TGCAGCGTAGTTACTAGCGGGATACCGGGTAAGCAGTTCTTC.